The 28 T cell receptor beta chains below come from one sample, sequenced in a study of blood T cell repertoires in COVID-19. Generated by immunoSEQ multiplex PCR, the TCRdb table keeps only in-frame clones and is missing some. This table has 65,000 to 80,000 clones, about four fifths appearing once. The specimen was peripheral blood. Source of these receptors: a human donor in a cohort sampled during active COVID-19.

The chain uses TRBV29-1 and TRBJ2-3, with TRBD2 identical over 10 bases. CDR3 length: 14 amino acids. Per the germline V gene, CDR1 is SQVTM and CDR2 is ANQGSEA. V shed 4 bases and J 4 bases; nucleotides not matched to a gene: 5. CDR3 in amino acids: CSVGSGGFPDTQYF. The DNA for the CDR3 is TGCAGCGTTGGTAGCGGGGGGTTTCCAGATACGCAGTATTTT.

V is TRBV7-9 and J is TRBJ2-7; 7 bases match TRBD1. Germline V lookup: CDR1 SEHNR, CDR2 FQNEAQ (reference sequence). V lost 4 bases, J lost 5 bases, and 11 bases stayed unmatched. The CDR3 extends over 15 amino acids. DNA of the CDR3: TGTGCCAGCAGCTCGTTAAACAGGGGTGGGAACGAGCAGTACTTC. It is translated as CASSSLNRGGNEQYF. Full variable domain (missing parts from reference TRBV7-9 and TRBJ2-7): DTGVSQNPRHKITKRGQNVTFRCDPISEHNRLYWYRQTLGQGPEFLTYFQNEAQLEKSRLLSDRFSAERPKGSFSTLEIQRTEQGDSAMYLCASSSLNRGGNEQYFGPGTRLTVT.

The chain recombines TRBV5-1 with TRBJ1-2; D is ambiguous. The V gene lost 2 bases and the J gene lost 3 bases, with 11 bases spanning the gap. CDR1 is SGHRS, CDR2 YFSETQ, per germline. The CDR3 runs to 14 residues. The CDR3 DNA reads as TGCGCCAGCAGCTTTTCGGGGTCGGACTATGGCTACACCTTC. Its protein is CASSFSGSDYGYTF.

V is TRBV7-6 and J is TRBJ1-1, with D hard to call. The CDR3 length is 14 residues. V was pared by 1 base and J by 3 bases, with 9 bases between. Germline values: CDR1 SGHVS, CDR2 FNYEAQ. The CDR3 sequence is CASSLGPGDTEAFF. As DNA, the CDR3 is TGTGCCAGCAGCTTAGGGCCCGGGGACACTGAAGCTTTCTTT.

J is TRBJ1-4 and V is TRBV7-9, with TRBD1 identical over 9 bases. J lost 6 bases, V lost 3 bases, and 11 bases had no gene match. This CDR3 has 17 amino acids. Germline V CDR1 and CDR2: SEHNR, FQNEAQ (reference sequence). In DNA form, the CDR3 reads TGTGCCAGCAGCTTTGGACAGGGGATAGGGGGGCATGAAAAACTGTTTTTT. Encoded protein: CASSFGQGIGGHEKLFF.

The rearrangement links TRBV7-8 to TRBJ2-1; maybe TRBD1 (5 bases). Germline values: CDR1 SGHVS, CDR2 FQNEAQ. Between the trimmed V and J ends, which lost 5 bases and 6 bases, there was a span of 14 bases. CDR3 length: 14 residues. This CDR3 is CASSPLQDTNEQFF. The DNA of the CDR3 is TGTGCCAGCAGCCCCCTCCAGGACACCAATGAGCAGTTCTTC.

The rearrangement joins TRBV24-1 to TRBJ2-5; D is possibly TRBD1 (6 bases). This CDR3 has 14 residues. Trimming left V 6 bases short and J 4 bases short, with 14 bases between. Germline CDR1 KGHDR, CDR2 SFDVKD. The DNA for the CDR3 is TGTGCCACCAGTCTAGGGCAGGGGACAGAGACCCAGTACTTC. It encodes CATSLGQGTETQYF.

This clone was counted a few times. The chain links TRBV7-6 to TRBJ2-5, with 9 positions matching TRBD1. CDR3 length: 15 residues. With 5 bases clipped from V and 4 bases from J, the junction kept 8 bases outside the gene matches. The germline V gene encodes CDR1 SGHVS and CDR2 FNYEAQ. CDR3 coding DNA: TGTGCCAGCAGCCTCCGGGACAGGGTAGGAGAGACCCAGTACTTC. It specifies CASSLRDRVGETQYF.

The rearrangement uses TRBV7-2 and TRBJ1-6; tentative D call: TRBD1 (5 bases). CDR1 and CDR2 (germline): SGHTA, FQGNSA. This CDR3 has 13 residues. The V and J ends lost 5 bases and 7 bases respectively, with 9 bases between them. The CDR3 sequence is CASSPRQNSPLHF. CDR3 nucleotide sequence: TGTGCCAGCAGCCCCCGACAGAATTCACCCCTCCACTTT.

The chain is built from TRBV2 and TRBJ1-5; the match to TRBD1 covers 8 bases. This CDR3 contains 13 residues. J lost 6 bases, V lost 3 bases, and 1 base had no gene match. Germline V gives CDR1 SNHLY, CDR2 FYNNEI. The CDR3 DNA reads TGTGCCAGCAGTGAGGACAGGGCTCAGCCCCAGCATTTT. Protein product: CASSEDRAQPQHF.

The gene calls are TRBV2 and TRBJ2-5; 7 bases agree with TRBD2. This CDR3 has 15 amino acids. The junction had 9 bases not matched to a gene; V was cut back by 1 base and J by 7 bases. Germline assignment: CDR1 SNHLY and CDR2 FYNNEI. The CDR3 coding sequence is TGTGCCAGCAGTGAAGTTGGCCTAGGGAGGGGGACCCAGTACTTC. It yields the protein CASSEVGLGRGTQYF.

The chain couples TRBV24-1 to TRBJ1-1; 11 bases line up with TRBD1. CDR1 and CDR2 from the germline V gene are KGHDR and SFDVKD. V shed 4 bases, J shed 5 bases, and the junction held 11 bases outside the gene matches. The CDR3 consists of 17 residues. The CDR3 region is CATSDPRTGGGLTEAFF. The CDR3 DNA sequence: TGTGCCACCAGTGACCCCCGGACAGGGGGCGGTTTGACTGAAGCTTTCTTT.

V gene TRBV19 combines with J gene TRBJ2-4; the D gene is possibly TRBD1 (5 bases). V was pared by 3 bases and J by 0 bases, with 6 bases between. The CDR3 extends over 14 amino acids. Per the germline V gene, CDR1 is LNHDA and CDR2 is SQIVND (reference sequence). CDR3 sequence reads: CASSMTVAKNIQYF. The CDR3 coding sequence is TGTGCCAGTAGTATGACAGTAGCCAAAAACATTCAGTACTTC.

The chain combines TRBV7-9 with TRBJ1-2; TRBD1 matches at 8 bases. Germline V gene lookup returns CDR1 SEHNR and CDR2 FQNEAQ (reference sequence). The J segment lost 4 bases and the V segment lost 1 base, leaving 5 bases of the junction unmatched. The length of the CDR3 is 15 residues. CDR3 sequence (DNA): TGTGCCAGCAGCTTAGTGGACAGGGTGAGCTATGGCTACACCTTC. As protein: CASSLVDRVSYGYTF.

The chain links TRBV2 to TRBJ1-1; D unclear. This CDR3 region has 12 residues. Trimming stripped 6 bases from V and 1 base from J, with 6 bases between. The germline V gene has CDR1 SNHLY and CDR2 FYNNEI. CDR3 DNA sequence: TGTGCCAGCAGGCCAGAGAACACTGAAGCTTTCTTT. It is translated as CASRPENTEAFF.

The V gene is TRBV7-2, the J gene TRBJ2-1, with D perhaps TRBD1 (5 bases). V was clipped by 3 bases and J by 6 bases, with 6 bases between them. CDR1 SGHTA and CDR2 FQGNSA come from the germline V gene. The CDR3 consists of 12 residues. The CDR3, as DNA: TGTGCCAGCAGCTTGGACACCAATGAGCAGTTCTTC. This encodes CASSLDTNEQFF.

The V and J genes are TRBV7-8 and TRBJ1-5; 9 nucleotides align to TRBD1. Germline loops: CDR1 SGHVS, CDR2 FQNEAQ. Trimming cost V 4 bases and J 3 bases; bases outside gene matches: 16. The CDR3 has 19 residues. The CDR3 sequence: CASSSPEGQGTPFNQPQHF. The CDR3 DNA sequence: TGTGCCAGCAGCTCCCCGGAGGGACAGGGTACCCCCTTCAATCAGCCCCAGCATTTT.

In DNA, the CDR3 is TGTGCCAGCAGCGCCGGCAGGGCTACTAATGAAAAACTGTTTTTT. This codes for CASSAGRATNEKLFF. J is TRBJ1-4 and V is TRBV7-3; D may be TRBD1 (5 bases). Trimming took 5 bases from V and 2 from J, leaving 12 bases between them. The CDR3 spans 15 residues. Germline V gene data show CDR1 as SGHTA and CDR2 as FQGTGA.

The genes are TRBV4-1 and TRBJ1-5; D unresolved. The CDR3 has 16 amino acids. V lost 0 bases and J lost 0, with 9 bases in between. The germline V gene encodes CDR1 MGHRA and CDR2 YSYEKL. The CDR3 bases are TGCGCCAGCAGCCAAGATGGGAGTTATAGCAATCAGCCCCAGCATTTT. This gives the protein CASSQDGSYSNQPQHF.

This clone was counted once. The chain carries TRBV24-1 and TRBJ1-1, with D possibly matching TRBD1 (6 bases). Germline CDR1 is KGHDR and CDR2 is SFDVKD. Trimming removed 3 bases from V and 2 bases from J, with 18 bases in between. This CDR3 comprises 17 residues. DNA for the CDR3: TGTGCCACCAGTGATGGGGGATCCACAGGGAGAAACACTGAAGCTTTCTTT. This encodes CATSDGGSTGRNTEAFF.

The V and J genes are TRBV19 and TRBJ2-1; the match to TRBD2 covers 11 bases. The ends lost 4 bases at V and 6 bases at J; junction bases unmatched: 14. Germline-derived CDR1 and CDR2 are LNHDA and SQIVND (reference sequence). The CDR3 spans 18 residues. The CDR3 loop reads CASSTAPSTSGDSNEQFF. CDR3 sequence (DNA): TGTGCCAGTAGTACCGCGCCCTCGACTAGCGGGGATAGCAATGAGCAGTTCTTC.

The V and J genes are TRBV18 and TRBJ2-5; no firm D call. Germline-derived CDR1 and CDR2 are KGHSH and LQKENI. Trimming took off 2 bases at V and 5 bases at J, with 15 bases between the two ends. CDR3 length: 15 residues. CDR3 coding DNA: TGTGCCAGCTCACCAAGTAGTTCCGTCGAGGAGACCCAGTACTTC. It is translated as CASSPSSSVEETQYF.

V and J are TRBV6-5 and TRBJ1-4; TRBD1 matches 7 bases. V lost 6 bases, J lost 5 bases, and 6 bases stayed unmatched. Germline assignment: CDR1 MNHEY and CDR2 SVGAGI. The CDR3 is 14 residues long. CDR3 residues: CASRRQGRNEKLFF. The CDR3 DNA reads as TGTGCCAGCAGACGACAGGGACGGAATGAAAAACTGTTTTTT.

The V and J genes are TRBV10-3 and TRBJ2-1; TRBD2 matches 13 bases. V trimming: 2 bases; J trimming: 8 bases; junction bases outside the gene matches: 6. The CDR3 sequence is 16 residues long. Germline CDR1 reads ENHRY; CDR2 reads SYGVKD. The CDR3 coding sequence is TGTGCCATCAGTGAGACTAGCGGGGGGGCCTCTGATGAGCAGTTCTTC. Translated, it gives CAISETSGGASDEQFF.

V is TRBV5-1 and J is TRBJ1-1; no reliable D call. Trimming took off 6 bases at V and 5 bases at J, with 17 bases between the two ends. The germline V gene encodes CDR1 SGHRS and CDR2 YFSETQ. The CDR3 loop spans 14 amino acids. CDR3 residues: CASNPIGRRTEAFF. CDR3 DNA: TGCGCCAGCAACCCGATAGGACGGAGGACTGAAGCTTTCTTT.

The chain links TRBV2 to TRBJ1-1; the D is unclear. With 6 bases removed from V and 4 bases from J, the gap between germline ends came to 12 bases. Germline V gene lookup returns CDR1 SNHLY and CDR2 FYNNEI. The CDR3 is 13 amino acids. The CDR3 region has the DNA TGTGCCAGCAGGGCCCCTTTGGCCACTGAAGCTTTCTTT. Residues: CASRAPLATEAFF.

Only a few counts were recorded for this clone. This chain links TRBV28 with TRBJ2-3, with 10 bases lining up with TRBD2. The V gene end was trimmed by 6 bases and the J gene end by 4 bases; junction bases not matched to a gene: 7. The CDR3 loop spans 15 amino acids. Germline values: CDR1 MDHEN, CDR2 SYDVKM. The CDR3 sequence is CASSKERGGADTQYF. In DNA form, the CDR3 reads TGTGCCAGCAGCAAAGAGCGGGGGGGAGCAGATACGCAGTATTTT. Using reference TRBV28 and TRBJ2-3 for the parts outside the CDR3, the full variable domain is DVKVTQSSRYLVKRTGEKVFLECVQDMDHENMFWYRQDPGLGLRLIYFSYDVKMKEKGDIPEGYSVSREKKERFSLILESASTNQTSMYLCASSKERGGADTQYFGPGTRLTVL.

CDR3 nucleotide sequence: TGTGCCAGCAGTTTAGGGCAGCTGGGCCAAGCTTTCTTT. Translating it yields CASSLGQLGQAFF. The chain uses TRBV27 and TRBJ1-1; D remains unclear. The V end was cut by 2 bases, the J end by 9 bases, with 13 bases between. Germline V gene sequence: CDR1 MNHEY, CDR2 SMNVEV (reference sequence). The CDR3 is 13 amino acids.